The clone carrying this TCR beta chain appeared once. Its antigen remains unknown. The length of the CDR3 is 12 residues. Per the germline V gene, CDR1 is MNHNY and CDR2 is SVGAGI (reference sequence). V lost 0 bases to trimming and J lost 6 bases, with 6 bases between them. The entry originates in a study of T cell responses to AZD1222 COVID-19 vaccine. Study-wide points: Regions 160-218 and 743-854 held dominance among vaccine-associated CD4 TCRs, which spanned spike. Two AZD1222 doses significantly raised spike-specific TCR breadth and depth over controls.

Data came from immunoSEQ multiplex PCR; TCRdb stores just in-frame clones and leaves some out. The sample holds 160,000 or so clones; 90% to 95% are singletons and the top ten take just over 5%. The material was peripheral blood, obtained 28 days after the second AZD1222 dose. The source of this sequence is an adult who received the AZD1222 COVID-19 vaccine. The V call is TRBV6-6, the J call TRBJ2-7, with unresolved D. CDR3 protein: CASSYSTSEQYF. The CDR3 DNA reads TGTGCCAGCAGTTACTCGACGTCCGAGCAGTACTTC.